A single sample gave rise to the 28 T cell receptor beta chains below, sequenced in a study of molecular identifiers for immune sequencing clone quantification. TCRdb fed the PCR reads into MiXCR, producing one record per CDR3 protein. The sample records some 320,000 distinct CDR3 sequences, roughly a quarter being singletons. Sequenced material: naive CD8+ T cells from blood, with Jurkat cell RNA spiked in. Indicated subset: FACS-sorted CD8+CD4-CCR7+CD45RA+ naive T cells. These receptors originate from a human donor in good health. Some libraries in this study had Jurkat cell RNA spiked in.

In regard to this clonotype: This clone may be a read error of a much larger clone one base away. The rearrangement uses TRBV6-9 and TRBJ1-5; the match to TRBD1 covers 7 bases. The CDR3 length is 15 residues. The germline CDR1 and CDR2 sequences are MNHGY and SVAAGI. The DNA of the CDR3 is TGTGTCAGCACCCACCCCGGACAGGTGGGTCAGCCCCAGCATTTT. Translation: CVSTHPGQVGQPQHF.

This clonotype was counted many times. V is TRBV27 and J is TRBJ2-4; D perhaps matches TRBD1 (6 bases). The CDR3 covers 14 residues. Germline CDR1 reads MNHEY; CDR2 reads SMNVEV (reference sequence). Trimming cost V 5 bases and J 10 bases, with 18 bases left between them. CDR3 sequence: CASSPLQGSGIQYF. CDR3 sequence (DNA): TGTGCCAGCAGTCCCCTACAGGGCTCAGGGATTCAGTACTTC.

Ten or more counts support this clonotype. J is TRBJ1-1 and V is TRBV20-1; no definite D call. V lost 2 bases and J 5 bases, leaving 12 bases between the germline ends. The CDR3 covers 13 residues. The germline V gene encodes CDR1 DFQATT and CDR2 SNEGSKA (reference sequence). CDR3 sequence reads: CSARWPEGTEAFF. CDR3 DNA: TGCAGTGCTAGATGGCCCGAGGGTACTGAAGCTTTCTTT.

The rearrangement links TRBV9 to TRBJ1-3; D unclear. This CDR3 has 15 amino acids. Germline CDR1 SGDLS, CDR2 YYNGEE. Deletions cut 2 bases from V and 4 bases from J, with 13 bases between. CDR3 region: CASSVARAGGNTIYF. In DNA form, the CDR3 reads TGTGCCAGCAGCGTGGCTCGGGCCGGCGGAAACACCATATATTTT. Complete variable domain (other parts from reference TRBV9 and TRBJ1-3): DSGVTQTPKHLITATGQRVTLRCSPRSGDLSVYWYQQSLDQGLQFLIQYYNGEERAKGNILERFSAQQFPDLHSELNLSSLELGDSALYFCASSVARAGGNTIYFGEGSWLTVV.

The chain joins TRBV19 to TRBJ2-3, with a weak D call TRBD2 (6 bases). CDR3 length: 16 amino acids. The germline gives CDR1 LNHDA, CDR2 SQIVND (reference sequence). V was trimmed by 6 bases and J by 3 bases, leaving 19 bases between them. The chain's CDR3 is CASRRDGPTQTDTQYF. In DNA form, the CDR3 reads TGTGCCAGTAGGCGGGACGGTCCTACTCAAACAGATACGCAGTATTTT. Together with reference TRBV19 and TRBJ2-3, the CDR3 gives the full variable domain: DGGITQSPKYLFRKEGQNVTLSCEQNLNHDAMYWYRQDPGQGLRLIYYSQIVNDFQKGDIAEGYSVSREKKESFPLTVTSAQKNPTAFYLCASRRDGPTQTDTQYFGPGTRLTVL.

This clonotype was observed at least ten times. The gene calls are TRBV9 and TRBJ1-5; D is uncertain. Trimming stripped 3 bases from V and 3 bases from J, with 7 bases between. This CDR3 has 13 residues. Looked up from germline, CDR1 is SGDLS and CDR2 is YYNGEE. CDR3 sequence reads: CASSGNSNQPQHF. DNA for the CDR3: TGTGCCAGCAGCGGTAATTCCAATCAGCCCCAGCATTTT.

At least ten counts were recorded for this clonotype. The genes are TRBV29-1 and TRBJ2-3; TRBD2 matches at 9 bases. The V and J ends lost 3 bases and 1 base, in that order; junction bases with no gene match: 14. The CDR3 is 18 amino acids. Germline assignment: CDR1 SQVTM and CDR2 ANQGSEA. The CDR3 DNA reads TGCAGCGTTGACGGTTATTCTGCGGGAGGGTTTGGCACAGATACGCAGTATTTT. Translated: CSVDGYSAGGFGTDTQYF.

Worth noting for this clonotype: The junction and the germline gene differ at one end; a read error may be behind it. The gene calls are TRBV12-3 or TRBV12-4 and TRBJ2-1; TRBD2 matches 9 bases. The CDR3 length is 16 residues. The CDR3 coding sequence is TGTGCCAGCAGTCTTAGCGGGAGAGGATCCTACAATGCGCAGTTCTTC. Translation: CASSLSGRGSYNAQFF.

At least ten counts were recorded for this clonotype. This rearrangement joins TRBV29-1 to TRBJ2-2; 8 positions agree with TRBD1. Per the germline V gene, CDR1 is SQVTM and CDR2 is ANQGSEA. This CDR3 is 15 amino acids long. With 0 bases clipped from V and 4 bases from J, the junction kept 4 bases outside the gene matches. The DNA of the CDR3 is TGCAGCGTTGAAGATGCAGGGGGCGGCACCGGGGAGCTGTTTTTT. Translating gives CSVEDAGGGTGELFF.

This clonotype was picked up many times. The chain uses TRBV6-6 and TRBJ2-1; D might be TRBD2 (5 bases). V was cut by 6 bases and J by 9 bases, with 12 bases left in between. This CDR3 contains 12 residues. Germline CDR1 reads MNHNY; CDR2 reads SVGAGI (reference sequence). In DNA form, the CDR3 reads TGTGCCAGCAGAACGTGGGAGACTGAGCAGTTCTTC. Residues: CASRTWETEQFF.

This clonotype was found a few times. V is TRBV11-2 and J is TRBJ1-1; maybe TRBD1 (6 bases). Germline CDR1 reads SGHAT; CDR2 reads FQNNGV. CDR3 length: 15 residues. V lost 0 bases and J lost 4, with 12 bases in between. The CDR3: CASSLDPRGPTEAFF. The CDR3, as DNA: TGTGCCAGCAGCTTAGATCCCCGGGGGCCCACTGAAGCTTTCTTT.

As concerns this clonotype: This CDR3 is missing its conserved last phenylalanine or tryptophan, likely due to a read error. The chain is built from TRBV5-4 and TRBJ2-7; D is possibly TRBD1 (5 bases). V lost 0 bases and J 9 bases, leaving 13 bases between the germline ends. The CDR3 extends over 13 amino acids. CDR1 is SGHNT and CDR2 is YYREEE in the germline V gene (reference sequence). In DNA, the CDR3 is TGTGCCAGCAGCTTGGCGGACACACCTCGGCAGTACATC. Translation gives CASSLADTPRQYI.

A word on this clonotype: Given a much more abundant clone one base away, this may be a read error. The chain uses TRBV12-3 or TRBV12-4 and TRBJ2-5, with D unresolved. V dropped 4 bases and J dropped 0 bases, with 15 bases sitting between them. There are 16 residues in the CDR3. CDR3 nucleotide sequence: TGTGCCAGCAGTTCAGGTGAGACGGCGTACCAAGAGACCCAGTACTTC. Protein product: CASSSGETAYQETQYF.

At least ten counts were recorded for this clonotype. The chain carries TRBV5-6 and TRBJ1-4; 9 nucleotides align to TRBD1. The CDR3 is made up of 20 amino acids. J was trimmed by 0 bases and V by 0 bases; bases with no gene match: 12. CDR1 and CDR2 from the germline V gene are SGHDT and YYEEEE. CDR3 DNA: TGTGCCAGCAGCTTGGGACCGGGACAGGGTCCCTCTGCAACTAATGAAAAACTGTTTTTT. It yields the protein CASSLGPGQGPSATNEKLFF. Drawing the rest from reference TRBV5-6 and TRBJ1-4, the complete variable domain is DAGVTQSPTHLIKTRGQQVTLRCSPKSGHDTVSWYQQALGQGPQFIFQYYEEEERQRGNFPDRFSGHQFPNYSSELNVNALLLGDSALYLCASSLGPGQGPSATNEKLFFGSGTQLSVL.

This clonotype was seen more than once but under ten times. The chain is built from TRBV6-5 and TRBJ2-5; 10 bases are a match to TRBD2. Germline V gives CDR1 MNHEY, CDR2 SVGAGI. CDR3 length equals 15 residues. The V gene end was trimmed by 2 bases and the J gene end by 5 bases; junction bases not matched to a gene: 5. The CDR3 DNA is TGTGCCAGCAGTTACGTAGCGGGGGGATTGGAGACCCAGTACTTC. Protein product: CASSYVAGGLETQYF.

In its sample, this clonotype was seen many times. The gene calls are TRBV20-1 and TRBJ1-5; 9 bases are shared with TRBD1. This CDR3 spans 16 amino acids. Trimming took 0 bases from V and 2 from J; bases not matched to a gene: 5. Germline V gene data show CDR1 as DFQATT and CDR2 as SNEGSKA (reference sequence). CDR3: CSARDGDRAGNQPQHF. CDR3 DNA sequence: TGCAGTGCTAGAGATGGGGACAGGGCGGGCAATCAGCCCCAGCATTTT.

This clonotype was recorded a few times. The J gene is TRBJ2-2, the V gene TRBV15; possible D gene TRBD2, 6 bases. The germline V gene encodes CDR1 LNHNV and CDR2 YYDKDF (reference sequence). V was clipped by 0 bases and J by 6 bases, with 11 bases between them. The CDR3 totals 15 residues. The CDR3 coding sequence is TGTGCCACCAGCAGAGATCGCGGGGTTGCCGGGGAGCTGTTTTTT. Its translation is CATSRDRGVAGELFF.

This clonotype was counted many times. The rearrangement joins TRBV28 to TRBJ2-3; 11 nucleotides align to TRBD2. Unmatched junction bases numbered 6, after V lost 5 bases and J lost 2 bases. The CDR3 contains 16 residues. Germline V gene sequence: CDR1 MDHEN, CDR2 SYDVKM. In nucleotides, the CDR3 is TGTGCCAGCAGTCCTGGGACTAGCGGACCCACAGATACGCAGTATTTT. Its protein is CASSPGTSGPTDTQYF.

The chain carries TRBV27 and TRBJ2-1, with 10 bases matching TRBD1. There are 16 residues in the CDR3. With V trimmed by 7 bases and J by 2 bases, 8 bases remained unmatched. Germline assignment: CDR1 MNHEY and CDR2 SMNVEV (reference sequence). CDR3 region: CASIDAGTGAYNEQFF. The CDR3, as DNA: TGTGCCAGCATTGATGCCGGGACAGGGGCCTACAATGAGCAGTTCTTC.

This clonotype came up many times. This sequence joins TRBV19 and TRBJ2-7; 8 bases fit TRBD2. This CDR3 is built from 14 residues. V was clipped by 3 bases and J by 3 bases; unmatched bases: 4. The germline CDR1 and CDR2 sequences are LNHDA and SQIVND (reference sequence). CDR3 sequence: CASSIAGRDYEQYF. CDR3 coding DNA: TGTGCCAGTAGTATCGCCGGGAGGGACTACGAGCAGTACTTC.

The rearrangement joins TRBV4-1 to TRBJ2-2, with TRBD2 identical over 9 bases. Germline lookup yields CDR1 MGHRA and CDR2 YSYEKL. Trimming took 7 bases from V and 6 from J; bases not matched to a gene: 9. The CDR3 sequence is 15 residues long. CDR3 residues: CASTPGGGGAGELFF. CDR3 bases: TGCGCCAGCACCCCGGGAGGCGGGGGGGCCGGGGAGCTGTTTTTT.

On this clonotype itself: A much bigger clone sits one base away, suggesting this may be a read error. It is likely a read error, because the conserved phenylalanine at the end of the CDR3 is missing. The chain is built from TRBV12-3 or TRBV12-4 and TRBJ2-2; 8 bases are shared with TRBD1. With 8 bases clipped from V and 2 bases from J, the junction kept 4 bases outside the gene matches. The CDR3 contains 14 residues. As DNA, the CDR3 is TGTGCCAGCCAGGGGGCTACCAACACCGGGGAGCTGTTTTTA. It codes for CASQGATNTGELFL.

This clonotype was counted many times. This rearrangement joins TRBV6-5 to TRBJ2-2; D remains unclear. Trimming stripped 1 base from V and 2 bases from J, with 11 bases between. Germline V lookup: CDR1 MNHEY, CDR2 SVGAGI. The CDR3 runs 16 residues. This CDR3 reads CASSYFRILNTGELFF. In DNA, the CDR3 is TGTGCCAGCAGTTACTTCCGGATATTAAACACCGGGGAGCTGTTTTTT.

This clonotype was seen many times. This sequence joins TRBV4-3 and TRBJ2-7, with D uncertain. In germline, CDR1 is LGHNA, CDR2 YSLEER. V was cut by 0 bases and J by 7 bases, with 22 bases left in between. The CDR3 has 17 amino acids. The CDR3 loop is CASSQDSWRSGAREQYF. Here the CDR3 DNA reads TGCGCCAGCAGCCAAGACTCGTGGCGATCGGGTGCGAGAGAGCAGTACTTC.

A few counts support this clonotype. This chain uses TRBV3-1 with TRBJ2-5; D ambiguous. CDR1 is LGHDT and CDR2 is YNNKEL in the germline V gene (reference sequence). V dropped 0 bases and J dropped 2 bases, with 16 bases sitting between them. CDR3 length: 17 residues. In DNA, the CDR3 is TGTGCCAGCAGCCAAGATCGAACTACCCTGGATCAAGAGACCCAGTACTTC. Its translation: CASSQDRTTLDQETQYF.

The gene calls are TRBV13 and TRBJ2-3; D may correspond to TRBD1 or TRBD2 (6 bases each). The germline CDR1 and CDR2 sequences are PRHDT and FYEKMQ (reference sequence). Trimming took 6 bases from V and 3 from J, leaving 19 bases between them. The CDR3 spans 16 residues. The CDR3 protein is CASSAVGGRGTDTQYF. The CDR3 region has the DNA TGTGCCAGCAGTGCAGTGGGGGGCAGAGGGACAGATACGCAGTATTTT. Using reference TRBV13 and TRBJ2-3 for the parts outside the CDR3, the full variable domain is AAGVIQSPRHLIKEKRETATLKCYPIPRHDTVYWYQQGPGQDPQFLISFYEKMQSDKGSIPDRFSAQQFSDYHSELNMSSLELGDSALYFCASSAVGGRGTDTQYFGPGTRLTVL.

On this clonotype: With a much larger clone just one base away, this may be a read error. The J gene is TRBJ1-4, the V gene TRBV2, with TRBD1 identical over 7 bases. The CDR3 runs to 18 residues. Germline CDR1 SNHLY, CDR2 FYNNEI. Here the CDR3 DNA reads TGTGCCGGCAGACCCGGGACAGTCCTATTATCCTTTAATGAAAAACTGTTTTTT. Protein sequence: CAGRPGTVLLSFNEKLFF.

The table lists this clonotype with a few counts. The chain employs TRBV7-9 and TRBJ2-3; 11 nucleotides match TRBD2. Germline V gene sequence: CDR1 SEHNR, CDR2 FQNEAQ (reference sequence). J was trimmed by 5 bases and V by 5 bases; bases with no gene match: 9. This CDR3 contains 16 residues. In DNA, the CDR3 is TGTGCCAGCAGCCCCCTGGTAGCGGGAGGGAGAGATACGCAGTATTTT. This sequence encodes CASSPLVAGGRDTQYF.